This T cell receptor beta chain was documented in a study of shared clonotypes between healthy human individuals. Overall study context: Two female and a few male donors aged 18 to 49 were enrolled. CD4 naive and CD4 memory each took three plates per donor, while CD8 naive took two and CD8 memory one.

Some clones are missing from TCRdb's copy, which holds only in-frame ones; the method was immunoSEQ multiplex PCR. The data hold more than 2,000,000 clones, with 80% to 95% observed a single time. This CDR3 has 13 residues. The J segment lost 2 bases and the V segment lost 9 bases, leaving 4 bases of the junction unmatched. Germline V gene data show CDR1 as SGHTA and CDR2 as FQGNSA. Input material: naive CD4+ T cells from PBMCs. Regarding subset: CD45RA+ positively selected. The chain combines TRBV7-2 with TRBJ2-7, with TRBD1 matching over 10 bases. This clonotype originated in a young man in good health. Some clones in this sample may be carry-over from other donors' samples. The CDR3 DNA sequence: TGTGCCAGTTCCGGGACAGGGGCCTACGAGCAGTACTTC. It codes for CASSGTGAYEQYF.